The 18 T cell receptor beta chains below were found in one sample sequenced in a study of control samples from healthy donors and cancer patients. TCRdb's copy holds only in-frame clones and misses some; the assay was immunoSEQ multiplex PCR. The profile shows some 100,000 clones, roughly three quarters of them singletons. Sequenced material: blood. The receptors derive from a woman younger than 45 in good health.

The chain links TRBV19 to TRBJ1-2; D is perhaps TRBD1 (6 bases). Trimming left V 6 bases short and J 6 bases short, with 17 bases between. The CDR3 has 14 residues. Germline CDR1 LNHDA, CDR2 SQIVND (reference sequence). CDR3 bases: TGTGCCAGTAGAATGGTTGGGGGCAACAATGGCTACACCTTC. It codes for CASRMVGGNNGYTF.

The chain employs TRBV30 and TRBJ1-6; D is unresolved. V was pared by 1 base and J by 7 bases, with 8 bases between. The CDR3 totals 13 residues. Looked up from germline, CDR1 is GTSNPN and CDR2 is SVGIG (reference sequence). The CDR3 loop reads CAWSERPNSPLHF. The CDR3 DNA is TGTGCCTGGAGTGAAAGACCGAATTCACCCCTCCACTTT.

This sequence joins TRBV7-6 and TRBJ1-2; 11 bases line up with TRBD1. Germline V gene lookup returns CDR1 SGHVS and CDR2 FNYEAQ. The trim removed 2 bases at V and 3 bases at J, leaving 8 bases unmatched. The CDR3 consists of 17 residues. The CDR3 bases are TGTGCCAGCAGCTTATCAGTAGAGGGACAGGGGGACTATGGCTACACCTTC. Protein sequence: CASSLSVEGQGDYGYTF.

The V call is TRBV9, the J call TRBJ1-2; D unresolved. With 2 bases removed from V and 8 bases from J, the gap between germline ends came to 13 bases. The germline gives CDR1 SGDLS, CDR2 YYNGEE. The CDR3 totals 13 residues. CDR3 sequence (DNA): TGTGCCAGCAGCGTTGGTGACCGAGAGGGCTACACCTTC. Amino acid sequence: CASSVGDREGYTF.

The chain joins TRBV6-5 to TRBJ1-6; D is perhaps TRBD1 (6 bases). CDR1 and CDR2 from the germline V gene are MNHEY and SVGAGI. V was trimmed by 8 bases and J by 4 bases, leaving 12 bases between them. The CDR3 extends over 14 amino acids. The CDR3 is CASRDGTYNSPLHF. The CDR3 DNA reads TGTGCCAGCCGGGATGGGACATATAATTCACCCCTCCACTTT.

The V gene is TRBV29-1, the J gene TRBJ2-5; D may be TRBD1 (6 bases). The CDR3 totals 14 residues. V was cut by 7 bases and J by 1 base, with 16 bases left in between. Germline-derived CDR1 and CDR2 are SQVTM and ANQGSEA. Here the CDR3 reads CSALRGQPQETQYF. In DNA form, the CDR3 reads TGCAGCGCCCTCCGAGGACAGCCCCAAGAGACCCAGTACTTC.

V is TRBV6-5 and J is TRBJ2-3, with 9 positions matching TRBD1. The CDR3 spans 15 residues. CDR1 MNHEY and CDR2 SVGAGI come from the germline V gene. V lost 0 bases and J lost 4; bases outside the gene matches: 2. This chain's CDR3 is CASSYSYRGPDTQYF. The CDR3 region has the DNA TGTGCCAGCAGTTACTCCTACAGGGGGCCAGATACGCAGTATTTT.

J is TRBJ1-1 and V is TRBV3-1 (or the pseudogene TRBV3-2); D unclear. V was cut by 1 base and J by 4 bases, with 10 bases left in between. This CDR3 contains 14 residues. Germline V gene sequence: CDR1 LGHDT, CDR2 YNNKEL (reference sequence). CDR3 residues: CASSQARGGTEAFF. The DNA of the CDR3 is TGTGCCAGCAGCCAAGCCCGGGGTGGCACTGAAGCTTTCTTT.

This chain uses TRBV20-1 with TRBJ1-2; no clear D gene. The V end was cut by 6 bases, the J end by 4 bases, with 9 bases between. CDR3 length equals 11 residues. Germline V gene data show CDR1 as DFQATT and CDR2 as SNEGSKA (reference sequence). Here the CDR3 DNA reads TGCAGTGCCATCCTTCTCTATGGCTACACCTTC. Amino acid sequence: CSAILLYGYTF.

The J gene is TRBJ1-1, the V gene TRBV12-3 or TRBV12-4, with D hard to call. The CDR3 covers 12 residues. The ends were cut back, 7 bases at V and 3 bases at J, with 9 bases in the middle. The CDR3 DNA reads as TGTGCCAGCACTTCCCGGGACACTGAAGCTTTCTTT. The encoded protein is CASTSRDTEAFF.

This clone showed up just once. The chain has TRBV10-3 and TRBJ1-1; D is unclear. This CDR3 has 14 residues. V lost 0 bases, J lost 4 bases, and 9 bases lay in between. Germline V gene data show CDR1 as ENHRY and CDR2 as SYGVKD. The CDR3 region has the DNA TGTGCCATCAGTGAGTCGCAGCAAAGCACTGAAGCTTTCTTT. The encoded protein is CAISESQQSTEAFF.

The rearrangement joins TRBV29-1 to TRBJ1-2; D is perhaps TRBD1 (6 bases). The V end was cut by 1 base, the J end by 8 bases, with 17 bases between. This CDR3 is built from 14 residues. Looked up from germline, CDR1 is SQVTM and CDR2 is ANQGSEA. CDR3 DNA sequence: TGCAGCGTTGAAGTCCCGTGGGGGCTTGGAGGCTACACCTTC. Protein sequence: CSVEVPWGLGGYTF.

The chain carries TRBV27 and TRBJ2-3; the D is unclear. There are 16 residues in the CDR3. Trimming shortened V by 0 bases and J by 2 bases, and 12 bases separated the two germline ends. Germline assignment: CDR1 MNHEY and CDR2 SMNVEV (reference sequence). The CDR3 sequence: CASSLSWGSPTDTQYF. CDR3 in DNA: TGTGCCAGCAGTTTATCTTGGGGTTCCCCCACAGATACGCAGTATTTT.

The chain has TRBV18 and TRBJ1-1; 9 nucleotides align to TRBD1. The V gene end was trimmed by 2 bases and the J gene end by 6 bases; junction bases not matched to a gene: 13. CDR3 size: 17 residues. CDR1 and CDR2 from the germline V gene are KGHSH and LQKENI. CDR3 nucleotides: TGTGCCAGCTCACCATCTAGATTTGGACAGGGGTCTCCTGAAGCTTTCTTT. Translation: CASSPSRFGQGSPEAFF.

V gene TRBV6-1 combines with J gene TRBJ1-4; 8 bases are a match to TRBD1. Looked up from germline, CDR1 is MNHNS and CDR2 is SASEGT. The junction had 6 bases not matched to a gene; V was cut back by 1 base and J by 8 bases. The CDR3 is made up of 15 amino acids. The CDR3 coding sequence is TGTGCCAGCAGTGAAGAGGACAGGGTGAGGGAAAAACTGTTTTTT. It encodes CASSEEDRVREKLFF.

The chain employs TRBV6-6 and TRBJ1-1; D is undetermined. Deletions cut 2 bases from V and 6 bases from J, with 13 bases between. CDR3 length: 14 residues. Germline CDR1 and CDR2: MNHNY and SVGAGI (reference sequence). CDR3 bases: TGTGCCAGCAGTTACCTACAGAGGGAAGCTGAAGCTTTCTTT. Residues: CASSYLQREAEAFF.

The gene calls are TRBV18 and TRBJ2-3; 11 bases fit TRBD2. Trimming at V came to 2 bases and at J to 4 bases, leaving 5 bases not matched to a gene. Germline CDR1 and CDR2: KGHSH and LQKENI. CDR3 length: 16 amino acids. In DNA form, the CDR3 reads TGTGCCAGCTCACCAGGGCTAGCGGGGGGATCAGATACGCAGTATTTT. Its protein product is CASSPGLAGGSDTQYF. The variable domain in full, with the rest retrieved from reference TRBV18 and TRBJ2-3, is NAGVMQNPRHLVRRRGQEARLRCSPMKGHSHVYWYRQLPEEGLKFMVYLQKENIIDESGMPKERFSAEFPKEGPSILRIQQVVRGDSAAYFCASSPGLAGGSDTQYFGPGTRLTVL.

This chain joins TRBV7-2 and TRBJ1-4, with D possibly being TRBD1 (5 bases). The CDR3 contains 14 residues. V lost 5 bases and J 7 bases, leaving 14 bases between the germline ends. Germline CDR1 reads SGHTA; CDR2 reads FQGNSA. The CDR3, as DNA: TGTGCCAGCAGCCTTCCGGGGGTGGCTGAAAAACTGTTTTTT. As protein: CASSLPGVAEKLFF.